The present T cell receptor (beta chain) was sequenced within a study of cytomegalovirus exposure and HLA in healthy donors. The study's findings and limits: Diagnosis of cytomegalovirus status made by the classifier reportedly showed high specificity and sensitivity. The study found most TCR sequences rare, yet found some public TCRs in many donors.

A multiplex PCR was run with 60 Vbeta primers and 13 Jbeta primers. Clones were sequenced by immunoSEQ multiplex PCR, and TCRdb holds only the in-frame ones, with some missing. The sample records over 150,000 clones, roughly 86% being singletons. V lost 4 bases to trimming and J lost 6 bases; unmatched junction nucleotides: 7. Germline assignment: CDR1 SQVTM and CDR2 ANQGSEA. This CDR3 is 14 amino acids long. On this clone itself: Its antigen is undetermined.

The receptor was derived from a girl aged 10-17 years in good health and CMV-seropositive. The chain employs TRBV29-1 and TRBJ1-4; 8 bases fit TRBD1. The sequenced sample consisted of PBMCs. CDR3 in DNA: TGCAGCGTTGGTTCAGGGGGCAGGGATGAAAAACTGTTTTTT. This gives the protein CSVGSGGRDEKLFF.